This T cell receptor beta chain was recovered during a study of shared clonotypes between healthy human individuals. As for the study in general: Donors had three CD4 naive, three CD4 memory, two CD8 naive and one CD8 memory plate apiece.

CD45RO negativity and positive selection for CCR7 defined naive CD8 cells, a population that excluded terminally differentiated effector memory CD45RA+ cells. In its sample, this clone was seen a few times. No antigen is known for it. Generated by immunoSEQ multiplex PCR, the TCRdb table keeps only in-frame clones and is missing some. The sample holds millions of clones; roughly 91% are singletons and the top ten take 1.5% to 2%. Germline V gene lookup returns CDR1 ENHRY and CDR2 SYGVKD. The CDR3 sequence is 13 residues long. The V end lost 4 bases, the J end lost 6 bases, and 12 bases lay between the germline ends. Findings and caveats of the study: Among the subsets, naive ones generally showed larger estimated richness than memory ones. The sole specimen, blood, was sampled, and tissue repertoires likely differ. A reduction in generation probabilities was seen for non-shared clonotypes relative to those shared by all four donors.

This chain links TRBV10-3 with TRBJ1-1; D remains unclear. Sequences were obtained from naive CD8+ T cells from PBMCs. This TCR was recovered from a man aged 18 to 30 in good health. Some clones in this sample may be carry-over from other donors' samples. The CDR3 is CAISGPTGPEAFF. CDR3 nucleotides: TGTGCCATCAGTGGACCTACGGGCCCTGAAGCTTTCTTT.